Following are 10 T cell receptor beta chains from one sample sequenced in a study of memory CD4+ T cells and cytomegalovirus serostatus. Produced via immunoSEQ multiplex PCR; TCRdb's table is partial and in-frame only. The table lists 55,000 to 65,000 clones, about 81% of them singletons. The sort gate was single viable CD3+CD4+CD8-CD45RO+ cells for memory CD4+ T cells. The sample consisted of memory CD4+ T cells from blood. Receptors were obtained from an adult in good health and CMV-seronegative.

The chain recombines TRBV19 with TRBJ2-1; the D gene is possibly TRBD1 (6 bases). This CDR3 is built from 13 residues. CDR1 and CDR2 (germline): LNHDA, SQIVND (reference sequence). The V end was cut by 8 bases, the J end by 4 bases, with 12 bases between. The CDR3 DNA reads TGTGCCAGTGCACAGGGCATTTACAATGAGCAGTTCTTC. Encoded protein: CASAQGIYNEQFF.

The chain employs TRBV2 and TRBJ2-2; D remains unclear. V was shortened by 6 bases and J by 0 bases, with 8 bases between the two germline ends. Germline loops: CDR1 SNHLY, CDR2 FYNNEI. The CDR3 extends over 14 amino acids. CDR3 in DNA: TGTGCCAGCAGGGAGTTCGCGAACACCGGGGAGCTGTTTTTT. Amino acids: CASREFANTGELFF.

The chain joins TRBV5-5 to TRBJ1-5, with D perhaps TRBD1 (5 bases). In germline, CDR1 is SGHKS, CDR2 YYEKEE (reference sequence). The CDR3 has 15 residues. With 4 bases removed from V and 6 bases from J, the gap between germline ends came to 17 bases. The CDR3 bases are TGTGCCAGCAGCCGATCAACAGGAGGTGCTCAGCCCCAGCATTTT. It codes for CASSRSTGGAQPQHF.

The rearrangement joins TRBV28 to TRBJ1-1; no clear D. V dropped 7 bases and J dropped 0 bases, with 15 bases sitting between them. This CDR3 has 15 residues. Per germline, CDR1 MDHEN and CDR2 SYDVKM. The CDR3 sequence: CASTNPLAMNTEAFF. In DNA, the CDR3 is TGTGCCAGCACCAACCCACTTGCCATGAACACTGAAGCTTTCTTT. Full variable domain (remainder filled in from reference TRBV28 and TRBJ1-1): DVKVTQSSRYLVKRTGEKVFLECVQDMDHENMFWYRQDPGLGLRLIYFSYDVKMKEKGDIPEGYSVSREKKERFSLILESASTNQTSMYLCASTNPLAMNTEAFFGQGTRLTVV.

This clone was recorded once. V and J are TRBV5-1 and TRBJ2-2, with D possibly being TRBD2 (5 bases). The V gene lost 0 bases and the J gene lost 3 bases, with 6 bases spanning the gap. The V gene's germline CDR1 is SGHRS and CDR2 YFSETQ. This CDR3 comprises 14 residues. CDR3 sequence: CASSLAGDTGELFF. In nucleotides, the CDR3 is TGCGCCAGCAGCTTGGCCGGGGACACCGGGGAGCTGTTTTTT.

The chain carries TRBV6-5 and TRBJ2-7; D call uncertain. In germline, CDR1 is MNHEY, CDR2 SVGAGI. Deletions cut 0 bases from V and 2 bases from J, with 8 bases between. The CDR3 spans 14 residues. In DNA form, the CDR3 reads TGTGCCAGCAGTTACTCGAGAACAGCCTACGAGCAGTACTTC. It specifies CASSYSRTAYEQYF.

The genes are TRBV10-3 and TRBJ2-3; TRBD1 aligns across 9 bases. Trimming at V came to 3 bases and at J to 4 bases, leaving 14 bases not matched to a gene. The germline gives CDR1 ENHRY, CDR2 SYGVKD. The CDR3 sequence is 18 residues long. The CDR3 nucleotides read TGTGCCATCAGTGACTCCCGACAGGGGGTGGTTTTTTCAGATACGCAGTATTTT. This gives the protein CAISDSRQGVVFSDTQYF.

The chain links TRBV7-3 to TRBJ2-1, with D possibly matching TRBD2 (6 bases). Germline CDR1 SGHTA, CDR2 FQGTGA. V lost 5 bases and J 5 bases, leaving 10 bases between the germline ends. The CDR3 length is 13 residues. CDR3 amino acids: CASSPGSHNEQFF. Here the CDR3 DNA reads TGTGCCAGCAGCCCCGGGAGCCACAATGAGCAGTTCTTC.

The CDR3 DNA reads as TGTGCCAGCAGCATCCGATTAGCAGGGGCTGGGGCCAACGTCCTGACTTTC. Amino acid sequence: CASSIRLAGAGANVLTF. V usage is TRBV5-6 and J usage is TRBJ2-6; D may be TRBD1 (6 bases). Looked up from germline, CDR1 is SGHDT and CDR2 is YYEEEE. This CDR3 region has 17 residues. V was clipped by 4 bases and J by 2 bases, with 16 bases between them.

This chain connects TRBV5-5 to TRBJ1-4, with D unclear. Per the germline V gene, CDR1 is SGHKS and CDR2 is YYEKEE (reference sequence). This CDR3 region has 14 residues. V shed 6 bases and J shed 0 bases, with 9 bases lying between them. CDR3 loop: CASMPLATNEKLFF. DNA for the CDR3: TGTGCCAGCATGCCCCTTGCAACTAATGAAAAACTGTTTTTT.